The entry below describes one T cell receptor (beta chain). Its antigen is not known. The CDR3 end falls 3 residues outside the read, so it is completed with the germline J gene. The germline V gene has CDR1 ENHRY and CDR2 SYGVKD. Unmatched junction bases numbered 6, after V lost 4 bases and J lost 7 bases. This CDR3 comprises 16 residues. Both groups were predominantly of Caucasian heritage. Heparinized whole blood, about 5 to 8.5 ml, came from each donor. The sample comes from a study of T cell clonality in common variable immunodeficiency. Study findings and constraints: Reportedly, TCR beta sequences from common variable immunodeficiency showed fewer deletions and N-nucleotide insertions.

Assay: immunoSEQ multiplex PCR; the TCRdb copy retains only in-frame clones and omits some. This sample has 80,000 or so clones, each found more than once. The chain has TRBV10-3 and TRBJ1-6, with 11 bases matching TRBD1. The sequenced material came from peripheral blood mononuclear cells. The receptor comes from a person aged 18 to 75 in good health. The CDR3 DNA, read in part, is TGTGCCATCAGTGGAGGACAGGGGGCAGTGAATTCACCC. Translation: CAISGGQGAVNSP. The whole CDR3 sequence reads CAISGGQGAVNSPLHF.